This T cell receptor beta chain appears in the sequencing data of a study of molecular identifiers for immune sequencing clone quantification. Across the whole study: The replicates split RNA from roughly 20,000 or 100,000 naive CD8 cells five ways and sequenced four. Overall study findings and caveats: Over 97% of effector molecules, but under 1% in naive cells, were held by clones with more than 20 RNA copies. Spiked Jurkat TCR RNA equivalent to one cell reportedly surfaced among under 1.1 million naive cells.

Libraries of bulk TCR were made by previously described methods (with listed TCR primers). TCRdb itself ran the PCR reads through MiXCR, one entry per CDR3 protein. Among approximately 630,000 distinct CDR3 sequences, over 25% were seen once, and the ten largest hold about 0.84%. The CDR3 covers 16 residues. With V trimmed by 6 bases and J by 7 bases, 14 bases remained unmatched. Germline values: CDR1 MNHEY, CDR2 SVGAGI. As to this clonotype: Its matching antigen is unknown. This could be a read error, since a much larger clone is one nucleotide away. The CDR3 carries no conserved terminal phenylalanine or tryptophan, so it likely arises from a read error.

The material sequenced was naive CD8+ T cells from blood, with Jurkat cell RNA spiked in. Described subset: FACS-sorted CD8+CD4-CCR7+CD45RA+ naive T cells. The source is a human donor in good health. Some libraries in this study had Jurkat cell RNA spiked in. V is TRBV6-5 and J is TRBJ2-7; 11 bases are a match to TRBD1. This CDR3 reads CASRVGQGATRWEQYY. For the CDR3, the DNA is TGTGCCAGCAGGGTCGGACAGGGGGCAACCCGTTGGGAGCAGTACTAC.